Detailed here is one T cell receptor (beta chain). The antigen remains unidentified. The data stem from a study of shared clonotypes between healthy human individuals. Across the whole study: A donor's plate count was three for CD4 naive and three for CD4 memory; CD8 naive had two and CD8 memory one.

The deep-level immunoSEQ assay was used. Data came from immunoSEQ multiplex PCR; TCRdb stores just in-frame clones and leaves some out. The profile covers 2 million to 2.5 million clones, with around 95% appearing a single time and over 0.1% taken by the ten largest. Negatively enriched CD4+ T cells were divided by CD45RA into naive and memory. Overall study findings and caveats: Measured sharing among donors was expected to vary with sequencing depth.

This receptor was identified in a man aged 18 to 35 in good health. Material: naive CD4+ T cells sorted from blood. Noted subset: CD45RA+ positively selected.

The CDR3 DNA sequence: TGTGCCACCAGCAGCCAGATCCAGGTTGAAGCTTTCTTT. This codes for CATSSQIQVEAFF. The chain uses TRBV15 and TRBJ1-1, with D hard to call. V lost 3 bases and J 7 bases, leaving 12 bases between the germline ends. Germline-derived CDR1 and CDR2 are LNHNV and YYDKDF (reference sequence). The CDR3 extends over 13 amino acids.